This TCR beta chain is drawn from a study of cytomegalovirus exposure and HLA in healthy donors. General study results and limits: Cytomegalovirus association was listed for 164 TCR beta chains. By HLA locus, TCR association rates varied in a later analysis, with DRB1 showing the most and HLA-C the fewest.

Germline loops: CDR1 SNHLY, CDR2 FYNNEI. There are 15 residues in the CDR3. V gave up 7 bases and J gave up 3 bases; unmatched junction bases: 7. Primers for the PCR totalled 60 Vbeta and 13 Jbeta. Profiling relied on immunoSEQ multiplex PCR, and the TCRdb table lists in-frame clones only, not all of them. This table holds about 130,000 clones, approximately 80% found once. Of note for this clone: What it binds is unknown.

The chain combines TRBV2 with TRBJ2-2; 8 bases agree with TRBD2. Material: PBMCs. The receptor was derived from a man under 40 in good health and CMV-seronegative. CDR3 residues: CASNLGLAHTGELFF. The CDR3 DNA reads as TGTGCCAGCAATCTAGGACTAGCACACACCGGGGAGCTGTTTTTT.